The entry below describes one T cell receptor beta chain. The data originate from a study of blood T cell repertoires in COVID-19. Study information: The cDNA or gDNA used as material had been derived from T cells, B-cell-depleted T cells, or PBMCs.

Produced via immunoSEQ multiplex PCR; TCRdb's table is partial and in-frame only. The sample has fewer than 200,000 clones; around 82% are singletons. Germline V gives CDR1 SEHNR, CDR2 FQNEAQ (reference sequence). The germline V and J ends were trimmed by 6 bases and 4 bases, with 11 bases remaining between them. CDR3 length: 13 amino acids. Sequencing input: peripheral blood. The receptor comes from a man in his 60s who had recovered from COVID-19. The rearrangement joins TRBV7-9 to TRBJ2-3; D not resolved. The DNA of the CDR3 is TGTGCCAGCAGTTCCCCCCTGTCAGATACGCAGTATTTT. Translated: CASSSPLSDTQYF. Using reference TRBV7-9 and TRBJ2-3 for the parts outside the CDR3, the full variable domain is DTGVSQNPRHKITKRGQNVTFRCDPISEHNRLYWYRQTLGQGPEFLTYFQNEAQLEKSRLLSDRFSAERPKGSFSTLEIQRTEQGDSAMYLCASSSPLSDTQYFGPGTRLTVL.